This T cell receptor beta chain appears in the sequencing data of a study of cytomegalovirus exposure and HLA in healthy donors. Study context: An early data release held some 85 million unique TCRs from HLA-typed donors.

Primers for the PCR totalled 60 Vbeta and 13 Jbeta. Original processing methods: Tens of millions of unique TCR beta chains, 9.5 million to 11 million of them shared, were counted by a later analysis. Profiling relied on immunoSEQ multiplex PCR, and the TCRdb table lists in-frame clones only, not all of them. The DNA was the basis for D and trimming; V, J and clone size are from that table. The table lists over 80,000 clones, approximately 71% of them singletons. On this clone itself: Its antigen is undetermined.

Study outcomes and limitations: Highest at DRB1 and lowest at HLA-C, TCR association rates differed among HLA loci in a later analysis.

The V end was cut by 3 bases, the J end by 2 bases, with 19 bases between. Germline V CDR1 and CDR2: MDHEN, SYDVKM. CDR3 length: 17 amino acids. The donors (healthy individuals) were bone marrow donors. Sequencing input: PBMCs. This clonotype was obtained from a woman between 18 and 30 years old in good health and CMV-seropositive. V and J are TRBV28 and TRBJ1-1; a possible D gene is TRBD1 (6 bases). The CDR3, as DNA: TGTGCCAGCAGTTTCACCGGGGGGGGCCAGGAAAACACTGAAGCTTTCTTT. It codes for CASSFTGGGQENTEAFF.